This is a list of T cell receptor beta chains from one sample in a study of OX40 agonist ivuxolimab in advanced cancers. Sequenced by immunoSEQ multiplex PCR; TCRdb stores in-frame clones only, minus some. The data show roughly 76,000 clones, with less than 90% seen just once and about 3% held by the top ten. The sample here was CD4+ or CD8+ T cells sorted from blood, taken in a trial of the OX40 agonist ivuxolimab. All receptors come from an adult with an advanced solid tumor such as melanoma, head and neck, liver or kidney cancer. CDR3s include the opening cysteine and the closing phenylalanine or tryptophan. Each record gives: D gene, V gene, clone size, J gene, CDR3 protein, CDR3 DNA. A D gene is named only where the DNA matches it firmly. Expanded clones are given a class, and other clones once, few, many or no size at all.

TRBD1	TRBV7-2	-	TRBJ1-1	CASSLSTGVGTEAFF	TGTGCCAGCAGCTTGTCGACAGGGGTAGGAACTGAAGCTTTCTTT
TRBD2	TRBV7-2	-	TRBJ2-7	CASSPAGTSPYEQYF	TGTGCCAGCAGCCCAGCCGGGACTAGCCCCTACGAGCAGTACTTC
-	TRBV7-2	-	TRBJ1-1	CASSLAFGLNTEAFF	TGTGCCAGCAGCTTAGCGTTCGGGTTGAACACTGAAGCTTTCTTT
-	TRBV7-6	-	TRBJ1-5	CASSHTGNQPQHF	TGTGCCAGCAGCCACACAGGGAACCAGCCCCAGCATTTT
-	TRBV5-1	once	TRBJ1-1	CASSLTVSVNTEAFF	TGCGCCAGCAGCTTGACAGTAAGCGTGAACACTGAAGCTTTCTTT
TRBD1	TRBV5-1	-	TRBJ1-1	CASSPRGRDRGPGTEAFF	TGCGCCAGCAGCCCAAGGGGGAGGGACAGGGGGCCGGGCACTGAAGCTTTCTTT
TRBD1	TRBV29-1	-	TRBJ1-2	CSVVAGGGDGYTF	TGCAGCGTTGTAGCAGGGGGCGGAGATGGCTACACCTTC
TRBD1	TRBV5-1	-	TRBJ1-3	CASSFGQEFSGNTIYF	TGCGCCAGCAGCTTTGGACAGGAGTTCTCTGGAAACACCATATATTTT
-	TRBV6-5	-	TRBJ1-3	CATTQGSGSGNTIYF	TGTGCCACCACCCAGGGCAGCGGCTCTGGAAACACCATATATTTT
-	TRBV5-4	-	TRBJ2-2	CASSPDPGRNTGELFF	TGTGCCAGCAGCCCAGACCCGGGACGGAACACCGGGGAGCTGTTTTTT
-	TRBV29-1	-	TRBJ2-3	CSVRTSTDTQYF	TGCAGCGTTAGGACTAGCACAGATACGCAGTATTTT
TRBD1	TRBV7-7	-	TRBJ1-2	CASSPLQGAGGYTF	TGTGCTAGCAGCCCACTGCAGGGGGCGGGTGGCTACACCTTC
TRBD1	TRBV19	-	TRBJ2-7	CASNRQGEKQYF	TGTGCCAGTAACCGACAGGGTGAGAAGCAGTACTTC
-	TRBV7-2	-	TRBJ2-7	CASSLRVTYEQYF	TGTGCCAGCAGCTTGAGGGTTACCTACGAGCAGTACTTC